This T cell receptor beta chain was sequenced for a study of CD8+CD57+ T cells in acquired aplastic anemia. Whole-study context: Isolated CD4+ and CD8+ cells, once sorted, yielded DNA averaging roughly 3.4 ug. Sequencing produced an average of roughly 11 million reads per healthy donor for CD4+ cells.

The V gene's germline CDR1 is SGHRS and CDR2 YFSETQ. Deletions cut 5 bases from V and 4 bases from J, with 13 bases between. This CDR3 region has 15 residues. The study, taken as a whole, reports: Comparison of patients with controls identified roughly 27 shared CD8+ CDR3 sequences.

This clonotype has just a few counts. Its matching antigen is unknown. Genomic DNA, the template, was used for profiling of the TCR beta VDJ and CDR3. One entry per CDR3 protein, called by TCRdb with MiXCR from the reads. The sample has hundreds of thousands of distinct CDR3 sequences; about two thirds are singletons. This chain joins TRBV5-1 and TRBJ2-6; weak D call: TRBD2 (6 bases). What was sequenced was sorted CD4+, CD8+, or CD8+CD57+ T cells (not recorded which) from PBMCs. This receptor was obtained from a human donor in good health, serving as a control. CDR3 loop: CASSFRSGGANVLTF. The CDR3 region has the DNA TGCGCCAGCAGTTTTAGAAGCGGGGGGGCCAACGTCCTGACTTTC.